This record looks at one T cell receptor (beta chain) sequence and its context. The target antigen is unknown. Profiling relied on immunoSEQ multiplex PCR, and the TCRdb table lists in-frame clones only, not all of them. The data hold over 70,000 clones, with about four fifths observed a single time. This sample was taken from a study of graft-versus-host responses after intestinal transplantation. Germline trimming cut 3 bases from V and 7 bases from J; bases unmatched to any gene: 7. CDR1 is SGDLS, CDR2 YYNGEE, per germline. The CDR3 runs 16 residues. The V and J genes are TRBV9 and TRBJ1-4; 12 bases line up with TRBD1. The sequence was collected from a human donor who received an intestinal transplant. The sample here was unstimulated CD8+ T cells sorted from spleen or lymph node cells, taken before intestinal transplant. For the CDR3, the DNA is TGTGCCAGCAGCGCGGGACAGGGGGCTCTGGGTGAAAAACTGTTTTTT. Amino acids: CASSAGQGALGEKLFF.